The clone carrying this T cell receptor beta chain appeared a few times. This sample was taken from a study of molecular identifiers for immune sequencing clone quantification. The CDR3 length is 16 residues. J lost 5 bases, V lost 4 bases, and 10 bases had no gene match. CDR1 is SQVTM and CDR2 is ANQGSEA in the germline V gene. TCRdb redid the calling of the PCR reads with MiXCR, one entry per CDR3 protein. The repertoire includes hundreds of thousands of distinct CDR3 sequences, about 21% of them detected once, and roughly 0.86% sits in the top ten. Sequencing was carried out using naive CD8+ T cells from blood, with Jurkat cell RNA spiked in. The subset denotes: FACS-sorted CD8+CD4-CCR7+CD45RA+ naive T cells. The TCR originated in a human donor in good health. Some libraries in this study had Jurkat cell RNA spiked in. The chain carries TRBV29-1 and TRBJ1-4; the match to TRBD1 covers 10 bases. The CDR3: CSVAGGPGQGNEKLFF. The CDR3 region has the DNA TGCAGCGTTGCAGGAGGTCCGGGACAGGGGAATGAAAAACTGTTTTTT. Drawing the rest from reference TRBV29-1 and TRBJ1-4, the complete variable domain is SAVISQKPSRDICQRGTSLTIQCQVDSQVTMMFWYRQQPGQSLTLIATANQGSEATYESGFVIDKFPISRPNLTFSTLTVSNMSPEDSSIYLCSVAGGPGQGNEKLFFGSGTQLSVL.